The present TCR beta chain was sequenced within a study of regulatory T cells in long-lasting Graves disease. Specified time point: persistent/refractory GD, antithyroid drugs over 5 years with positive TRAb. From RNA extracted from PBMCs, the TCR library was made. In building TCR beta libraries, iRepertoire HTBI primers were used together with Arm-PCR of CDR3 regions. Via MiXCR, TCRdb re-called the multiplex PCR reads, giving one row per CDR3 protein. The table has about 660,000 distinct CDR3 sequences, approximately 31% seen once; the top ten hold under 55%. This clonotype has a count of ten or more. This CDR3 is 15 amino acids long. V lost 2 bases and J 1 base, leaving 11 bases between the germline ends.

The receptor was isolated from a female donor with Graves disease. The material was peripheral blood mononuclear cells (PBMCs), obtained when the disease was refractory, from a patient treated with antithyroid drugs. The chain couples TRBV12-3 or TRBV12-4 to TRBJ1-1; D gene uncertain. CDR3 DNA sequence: TGTGCCAGCAGTTTAAGTATCCAAAGGAACACTGAAGCTTTCTTT. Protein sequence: CASSLSIQRNTEAFF.